Listed below are T cell receptor beta chains from one sample, sequenced in a study of PD-1 blockade in classical Hodgkin lymphoma. Assay used: immunoSEQ multiplex PCR; TCRdb lists only in-frame clones, some missing. Of around 20,000 clones detected, around 86% appear once; the ten largest clones hold about 12%. The sequencing here drew on peripheral blood mononuclear cells (PBMCs), taken before the second cycle of nivolumab. The receptors come from a human donor with classical Hodgkin lymphoma. Each CDR3 is given without its conserved first and last residue.

10,TRBV7-9,ASSLSTDTQY
13,TRBV6-5,ASRETGGGTYEQY
17,TRBV5-1,ASNPDRWRVSPSTDTQY
13,TRBV6-4,ASEGTRTSHHEQY
13,TRBV7-3,ASSLTGGQGIEQF
12,TRBV5-1,ASSYGQSTDTQY
15,TRBV14,ASSQDFQGARPYEQY
13,TRBV6-5,ASTPMGRLNTEAF
12,TRBV5-1,ASSSGLAGGEQF
11,TRBV6-5,ASQGNSGYGYT
13,TRBV5-1,ASSQGGGDTGELF
14,TRBV5-1,ASSLGGARNTGELF
14,TRBV7-2,ASSLTSGSGNSPLH
12,TRBV7-9,ASSSELASYGYT
12,TRBV7-9,ASSSDRGDEKLF
14,TRBV5-1,ASSLLGFGVNTEAF
13,TRBV9,ASSVAQGSNEKLF
10,TRBV2,ASRQGPYEQY
11,TRBV9,ASSANINNEQF
14,TRBV5-1,ASSLPLASELDTQY
14,TRBV7-9,ASSLKIRDGNTEAF
13,TRBV9,ASSVEALAGANLF
12,TRBV6-6,ASSSRHTYYGYT
9,TRBV7-2,ASLNAGRAF
12,TRBV19,ASTFSLGGTEAF
10,TRBV29-1,SVGWGAGEQF
15,TRBV5-5,ASSGSGTSGGSYEQY
10,TRBV6-6,ASSSDMGVAF
12,TRBV4-3,ASSQDRGGWGYT
12,TRBV6-5,ASSPPGGDSPLH
14,TRBV27,ASSLSGGHSSYEQY
13,TRBV4-2,ASSPGLADYNEQF
15,TRBV4-1,ASSSAVAGGPTDTQY
12,TRBV5-1,ASSLAGIQETQY
14,TRBV10-1,ASSDEAGITKETQY
13,TRBV6-4,ASSEMTGGIDTQY
13,TRBV5-1,ASSNPGQGGTEAF
11,TRBV7-9,ASSLEGIREQF
13,TRBV7-2,ASSFVGANLYGYT
12,TRBV14,ASSHFSGGGPLH
10,TRBV27,ASSWTVGELF
11,TRBV6-1,ASRQGGNQPQH
12,TRBV6-5,ASSAGTGPSPLH
15,TRBV7-2,ASSLGQGAWNFYEQY
11,TRBV2,ASEGGGGQPQH
13,TRBV10-3,AIKGGGGENTEAF
12,TRBV7-9,ASSFGQASYEQY
15,TRBV6-1,ASSASLETSGSGGYT